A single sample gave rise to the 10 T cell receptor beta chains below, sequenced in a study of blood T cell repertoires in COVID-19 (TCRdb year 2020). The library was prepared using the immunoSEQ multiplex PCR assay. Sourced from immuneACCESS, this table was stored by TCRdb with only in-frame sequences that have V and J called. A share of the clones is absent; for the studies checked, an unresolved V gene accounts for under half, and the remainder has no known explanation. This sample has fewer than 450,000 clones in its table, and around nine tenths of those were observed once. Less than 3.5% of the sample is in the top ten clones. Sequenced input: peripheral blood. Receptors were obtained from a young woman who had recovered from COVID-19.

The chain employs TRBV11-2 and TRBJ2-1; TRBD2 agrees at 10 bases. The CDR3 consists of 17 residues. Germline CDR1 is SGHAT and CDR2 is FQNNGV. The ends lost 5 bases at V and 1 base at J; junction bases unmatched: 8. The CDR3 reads CASSTQAGGPSYNEQFF. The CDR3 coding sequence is TGTGCCAGCAGCACCCAAGCGGGAGGGCCTTCCTACAATGAGCAGTTCTTC.

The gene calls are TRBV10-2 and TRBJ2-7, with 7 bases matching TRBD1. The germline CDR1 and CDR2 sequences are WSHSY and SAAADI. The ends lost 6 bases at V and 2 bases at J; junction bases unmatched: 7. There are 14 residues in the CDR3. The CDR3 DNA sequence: TGCGCCAGCAGGACGACGGGACAGACCTACGAGCAGTACGTC. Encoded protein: CASRTTGQTYEQYV.

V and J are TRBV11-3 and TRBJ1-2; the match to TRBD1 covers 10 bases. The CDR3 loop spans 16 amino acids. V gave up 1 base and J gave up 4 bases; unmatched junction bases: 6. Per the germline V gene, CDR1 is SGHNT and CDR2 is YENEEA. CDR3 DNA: TGTGCCAGCAGCTTAGTAGGGACAGGGGCTTCCTATGGCTACACCTTC. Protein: CASSLVGTGASYGYTF.

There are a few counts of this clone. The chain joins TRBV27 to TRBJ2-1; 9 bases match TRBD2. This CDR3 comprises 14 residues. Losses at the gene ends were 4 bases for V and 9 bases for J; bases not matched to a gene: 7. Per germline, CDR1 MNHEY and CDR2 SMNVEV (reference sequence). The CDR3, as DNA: TGTGCCAGCAGTTCTAGCGGGATTCTTGGTGAGCAGTTCTTC. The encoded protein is CASSSSGILGEQFF.

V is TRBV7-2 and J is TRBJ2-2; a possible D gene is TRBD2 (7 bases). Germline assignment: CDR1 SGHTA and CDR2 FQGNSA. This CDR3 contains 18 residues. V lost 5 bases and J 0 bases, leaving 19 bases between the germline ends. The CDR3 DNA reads TGTGCCAGCAGCCCGCGTTCGGGGGGCATAGCGAACACCGGGGAGCTGTTTTTT. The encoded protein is CASSPRSGGIANTGELFF.

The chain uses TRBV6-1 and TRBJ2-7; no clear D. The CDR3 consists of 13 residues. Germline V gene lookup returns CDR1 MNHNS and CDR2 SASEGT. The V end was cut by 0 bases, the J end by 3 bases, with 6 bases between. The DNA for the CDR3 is TGTGCCAGCAGTGAAGCTAACTACTACGAGCAGTACGTC. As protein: CASSEANYYEQYV.

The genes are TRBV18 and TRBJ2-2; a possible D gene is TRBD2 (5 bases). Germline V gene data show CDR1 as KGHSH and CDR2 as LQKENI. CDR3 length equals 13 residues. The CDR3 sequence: CATAMGDTGELFF. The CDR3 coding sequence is TGTGCTACAGCGATGGGAGACACCGGGGAGCTGTTTTTT.

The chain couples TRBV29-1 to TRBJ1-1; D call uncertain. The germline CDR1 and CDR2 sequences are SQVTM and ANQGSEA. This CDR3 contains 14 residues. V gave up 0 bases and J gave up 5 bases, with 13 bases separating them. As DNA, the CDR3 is TGCAGCGTTGAAGATGGGAGAACTAGGACTGAAGCTTTCTTT. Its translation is CSVEDGRTRTEAFF. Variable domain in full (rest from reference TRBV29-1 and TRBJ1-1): SAVISQKPSRDICQRGTSLTIQCQVDSQVTMMFWYRQQPGQSLTLIATANQGSEATYESGFVIDKFPISRPNLTFSTLTVSNMSPEDSSIYLCSVEDGRTRTEAFFGQGTRLTVV.

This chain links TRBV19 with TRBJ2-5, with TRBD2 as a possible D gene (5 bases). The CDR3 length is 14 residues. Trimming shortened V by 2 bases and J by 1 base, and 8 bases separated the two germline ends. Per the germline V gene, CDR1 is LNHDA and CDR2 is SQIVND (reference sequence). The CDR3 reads CASSIKGLQETQYF. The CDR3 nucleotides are TGTGCCAGTAGTATAAAAGGACTCCAAGAGACCCAGTACTTC.

CDR3 sequence (DNA): TGTGCCAGCAGCCCGCCTTCGGGCGGGATGTGGACCGGGGAGCTGTTTTTT. Encoded protein: CASSPPSGGMWTGELFF. The V gene is TRBV11-3, the J gene TRBJ2-2; a possible D gene is TRBD2 (6 bases). The V gene lost 5 bases and the J gene lost 5 bases, with 21 bases spanning the gap. Germline lookup yields CDR1 SGHNT and CDR2 YENEEA. The CDR3 spans 17 residues. The variable domain in full, completed from reference TRBV11-3 and TRBJ2-2, reads EAGVVQSPRYKIIEKKQPVAFWCNPISGHNTLYWYLQNLGQGPELLIRYENEEAVDDSQLPKDRFSAERLKGVDSTLKIQPAELGDSAVYLCASSPPSGGMWTGELFFGEGSRLTVL.